The rows below give T cell receptor beta chains drawn from one sample of a study of T cells in Graves' hyperthyroidism and ophthalmopathy. TCRdb re-analysed the multiplex PCR reads in MiXCR, keeping a single row per CDR3 protein. The sample includes over 650,000 distinct CDR3 sequences, about 45% of them seen just once. The specimen sequenced was peripheral blood or thyroid tissue (not recorded which). Source of these receptors: an adult man with Graves' disease, either hyperthyroidism or ophthalmopathy (not recorded which). The CDR3 runs from the conserved cysteine through the conserved F or W. The D gene is left open where the match is weak. Clone size, where shown, is once, few, many, or a class for clones that have expanded.

j_call: TRBJ2-2
d_call: -
v_call: TRBV7-3
clone_size: few
cdr3_nt: TGTGCCAGCAGCTTAACGGCCCAGGGGTCCGGGGAGCTGTTTTTT
cdr3_aa: CASSLTAQGSGELFF

j_call: TRBJ2-2
d_call: TRBD2
v_call: TRBV7-8
clone_size: few
cdr3_nt: TGTGCCAGTCGCTCCCTCCGTAGCGGGAGTGGCAACACCGGGGAGCTGTTTTTT
cdr3_aa: CASRSLRSGSGNTGELFF

j_call: TRBJ1-3
d_call: -
v_call: TRBV29-1
clone_size: once
cdr3_nt: TGCAGCGTTATAACAGGGTTTGGAAACACCATATATTTT
cdr3_aa: CSVITGFGNTIYF

j_call: TRBJ2-5
d_call: TRBD2
v_call: TRBV10-3
clone_size: -
cdr3_nt: TGTGCCATCAGTCCCCGGACTAGCGGGAGCCGGGAGACCCAGTACTTC
cdr3_aa: CAISPRTSGSRETQYF

j_call: TRBJ1-6
d_call: -
v_call: TRBV20-1
clone_size: once
cdr3_nt: TGCAGTGCTCTGCGGGCAGGAACCTCCTATAATTCACCCCTCCACTTT
cdr3_aa: CSALRAGTSYNSPLHF

j_call: TRBJ2-5
d_call: TRBD2
v_call: TRBV20-1
clone_size: few
cdr3_nt: TGCAGTGCTCCAAAACTAGCGGGGGTACAAGAGACCCAGTACTTC
cdr3_aa: CSAPKLAGVQETQYF

j_call: TRBJ1-3
d_call: -
v_call: TRBV9
clone_size: -
cdr3_nt: TGTGCCAGCAGTCCACGTATGGCTGGAAACACCATATATTTT
cdr3_aa: CASSPRMAGNTIYF

j_call: TRBJ1-2
d_call: -
v_call: TRBV10-2
clone_size: few
cdr3_nt: TGCGCCAGCGGGGGTTTACAGGACCGGCACGGCTACACCTTC
cdr3_aa: CASGGLQDRHGYTF

j_call: TRBJ1-1
d_call: -
v_call: TRBV7-2
clone_size: -
cdr3_nt: TGTGCCAGCAGCCGACAGGAAGTTGAAGCTTTCTTT
cdr3_aa: CASSRQEVEAFF

j_call: TRBJ1-2
d_call: -
v_call: TRBV7-2
clone_size: -
cdr3_nt: TGCGCCAGCAGCCCTATTGACGAGGCTGTCGGCTACACCTTC
cdr3_aa: CASSPIDEAVGYTF

j_call: TRBJ1-2
d_call: TRBD1
v_call: TRBV20-1
clone_size: few
cdr3_nt: TGCAGTGCAAAGAAGACAGGGGGCAACTATGGCTACACCTTC
cdr3_aa: CSAKKTGGNYGYTF

j_call: TRBJ1-5
d_call: -
v_call: TRBV24-1
clone_size: -
cdr3_nt: TGTGCCACCAGTGATTGGGGGTCGGATCAGCCCCAGCATTTT
cdr3_aa: CATSDWGSDQPQHF

j_call: TRBJ2-5
d_call: -
v_call: TRBV7-6
clone_size: -
cdr3_nt: TGTGCCAGCAGCTTAACGGTGAATCAGTACTTC
cdr3_aa: CASSLTVNQYF

j_call: TRBJ1-2
d_call: -
v_call: TRBV19
clone_size: many
cdr3_nt: TGTGCCAGTAGTACCCGGGGGTATGGCTACACCTTC
cdr3_aa: CASSTRGYGYTF

j_call: TRBJ2-7
d_call: -
v_call: TRBV29-1
clone_size: -
cdr3_nt: TGCAGCGTTGATTATCTAGGGCAGCAGCAGGGCTCCTACGAGCAGTACTTC
cdr3_aa: CSVDYLGQQQGSYEQYF

j_call: TRBJ1-4
d_call: -
v_call: TRBV7-9
clone_size: few
cdr3_nt: TGTGCCAGCAGCCATCCGGCAGGGGCGGGAGAAAAACTGTTTTTT
cdr3_aa: CASSHPAGAGEKLFF

j_call: TRBJ1-2
d_call: -
v_call: TRBV10-2
clone_size: few
cdr3_nt: TGCGCCAGCAGTGAGTCGACTCCAGGGGACTATGGCTACACCTTC
cdr3_aa: CASSESTPGDYGYTF

j_call: TRBJ2-7
d_call: -
v_call: TRBV6-1
clone_size: -
cdr3_nt: TGTGCCAGCAGTTACGGGCAGAGCTCCTACGAGCAGTACTTC
cdr3_aa: CASSYGQSSYEQYF

j_call: TRBJ2-7
d_call: TRBD1
v_call: TRBV10-3
clone_size: -
cdr3_nt: TGTGCCATCAGTGATTGGGGACAGTCCTACGAGCAGTACTTC
cdr3_aa: CAISDWGQSYEQYF

j_call: TRBJ2-2
d_call: -
v_call: TRBV5-6
clone_size: few
cdr3_nt: TGTGCCAGCAGCTTGGGCTGGGGACACACCGGGGAGCTGTTTTTT
cdr3_aa: CASSLGWGHTGELFF

j_call: TRBJ1-6
d_call: -
v_call: TRBV7-3
clone_size: many
cdr3_nt: TGTGCCAGTCGCAGGGATTATAATTCACCCCTCCACTTT
cdr3_aa: CASRRDYNSPLHF

j_call: TRBJ1-6
d_call: -
v_call: TRBV20-1
clone_size: many
cdr3_nt: TGCAGTGCTAGGGCAGGGCTTGCCTCACCCCTCCACTTT
cdr3_aa: CSARAGLASPLHF

j_call: TRBJ1-1
d_call: -
v_call: TRBV5-1
clone_size: few
cdr3_nt: TGCGCCAGCAGATATGACAGCCTGAACACTGAAGCTTTCTTT
cdr3_aa: CASRYDSLNTEAFF

j_call: TRBJ1-6
d_call: -
v_call: TRBV7-2
clone_size: many
cdr3_nt: TGTGCCAGCAGCTACGGACAGCCTAAGTCTTATAATTCACCCCTCCACTTT
cdr3_aa: CASSYGQPKSYNSPLHF

j_call: TRBJ1-5
d_call: -
v_call: TRBV19
clone_size: many
cdr3_nt: TGTGCCAGCGAGGGGTTGAGGAATCAGCCCCAGCATTTT
cdr3_aa: CASEGLRNQPQHF

j_call: TRBJ1-5
d_call: -
v_call: TRBV2
clone_size: -
cdr3_nt: TGTGCCAGCAGTTTTACAGGGCGGAGCAATCAGCCCCAGCATTTT
cdr3_aa: CASSFTGRSNQPQHF

j_call: TRBJ2-7
d_call: -
v_call: TRBV7-2
clone_size: -
cdr3_nt: TGTGCCAGCACCCAGGGCCGAGGGGCCTACGAGCAGTACTTC
cdr3_aa: CASTQGRGAYEQYF

j_call: TRBJ1-3
d_call: -
v_call: TRBV6-6
clone_size: -
cdr3_nt: TGTGCCAGCAGCGCGGAGTCTGGAAACACCATATATTTT
cdr3_aa: CASSAESGNTIYF

j_call: TRBJ2-1
d_call: -
v_call: TRBV4-1
clone_size: -
cdr3_nt: TGCGCCAGCAGCCAGAAATACAATGAGCAGTTCTTC
cdr3_aa: CASSQKYNEQFF

j_call: TRBJ1-4
d_call: -
v_call: TRBV20-1
clone_size: -
cdr3_nt: TGCAGTGCTAGAGACACGCCAGGTGAAAAACTGTTTTTT
cdr3_aa: CSARDTPGEKLFF

j_call: TRBJ2-5
d_call: -
v_call: TRBV9
clone_size: many
cdr3_nt: TGTGCCAGCAGCGTAGCCTCAGGGGTTGGAGAGACCCAGTACTTC
cdr3_aa: CASSVASGVGETQYF

j_call: TRBJ1-4
d_call: -
v_call: TRBV7-2
clone_size: -
cdr3_nt: TGTGCCAGCAGCTTGTACGGGCGCGAAAAACTGTTTTTT
cdr3_aa: CASSLYGREKLFF

j_call: TRBJ1-4
d_call: -
v_call: TRBV2
clone_size: many
cdr3_nt: TGTGCCAGCAGACTGGGGGCGAATGAAAAACTGTTTTTT
cdr3_aa: CASRLGANEKLFF

j_call: TRBJ1-2
d_call: -
v_call: TRBV29-1
clone_size: many
cdr3_nt: TGCAGCGTTGCAGGGAGGCGGGACACCGATGACTATGGCTACACCTTC
cdr3_aa: CSVAGRRDTDDYGYTF

j_call: TRBJ1-2
d_call: -
v_call: TRBV29-1
clone_size: -
cdr3_nt: TGCAGCGTTGACCCGACAGTCTATGGCTACACCTTC
cdr3_aa: CSVDPTVYGYTF

j_call: TRBJ1-5
d_call: TRBD1
v_call: TRBV25-1
clone_size: -
cdr3_nt: TGTGCCAGCAGCCCCGGACAGGGCTGGAGCAATCAGCCCCAGCATTTT
cdr3_aa: CASSPGQGWSNQPQHF

j_call: TRBJ2-5
d_call: -
v_call: TRBV5-1
clone_size: once
cdr3_nt: TGTGCCAGCAGCTTCGGGACCCTCGGGACCCAGTACTTC
cdr3_aa: CASSFGTLGTQYF

j_call: TRBJ2-5
d_call: TRBD2
v_call: TRBV7-2
clone_size: -
cdr3_nt: TGTGCCAGCAGCTCCCGTAGCGGGAGGGCCTGGGAGACCCAGTACTTC
cdr3_aa: CASSSRSGRAWETQYF

j_call: TRBJ1-5
d_call: -
v_call: TRBV9
clone_size: many
cdr3_nt: TGTGCCAGCAGCCAAGAGCGCAATCAGCCCCAGCATTTT
cdr3_aa: CASSQERNQPQHF

j_call: TRBJ1-2
d_call: -
v_call: TRBV12-3/TRBV12-4
clone_size: -
cdr3_nt: TGTGCCAGCAGTTACGCGAGGGACTATGGCTACACCTTC
cdr3_aa: CASSYARDYGYTF

j_call: TRBJ1-5
d_call: -
v_call: TRBV24-1
clone_size: many
cdr3_nt: TGTGCCACCAGTGATTCTGGTAGCAATCAGCCCCAGCATTTT
cdr3_aa: CATSDSGSNQPQHF

j_call: TRBJ1-5
d_call: -
v_call: TRBV25-1
clone_size: -
cdr3_nt: TGTGCCAGCGTTGTGACCGGGGGCGCCAATCAGCCCCAGCATTTT
cdr3_aa: CASVVTGGANQPQHF

j_call: TRBJ1-6
d_call: -
v_call: TRBV19
clone_size: few
cdr3_nt: TGTGCCAGTAGTATCAACAGCCTTAATTCACCCCTCCACTTT
cdr3_aa: CASSINSLNSPLHF

j_call: TRBJ2-5
d_call: -
v_call: TRBV19
clone_size: -
cdr3_nt: TGTGCCAGTAGTCTAGCGAGGGCCAAGCAAGAGACCCAGTACTTC
cdr3_aa: CASSLARAKQETQYF

j_call: TRBJ2-5
d_call: TRBD2
v_call: TRBV7-3
clone_size: many
cdr3_nt: TGTGCCAGCAGCTTACATAGCGGGAGGACGGAGACCCAGTACTTC
cdr3_aa: CASSLHSGRTETQYF

j_call: TRBJ1-1
d_call: TRBD1
v_call: TRBV25-1
clone_size: -
cdr3_nt: TGTGCCAGCAGTGAACGTATGGACAGGGGGGTGAACACTGAAGCTTTCTTT
cdr3_aa: CASSERMDRGVNTEAFF

j_call: TRBJ1-1
d_call: -
v_call: TRBV12-3/TRBV12-4
clone_size: few
cdr3_nt: TGTGCCAGCAGTTTAGCCGACGGGCCGAACACTGAAGCTTTCTTT
cdr3_aa: CASSLADGPNTEAFF

j_call: TRBJ1-1
d_call: -
v_call: TRBV29-1
clone_size: many
cdr3_nt: TGCAGCGTCGGGGACTTTTGGACTGAAGCTTTCTTT
cdr3_aa: CSVGDFWTEAFF